These 14 T cell receptor beta chains came from one sample sequenced in a study of T cell repertoires in cytomegalovirus infection. These receptors' targets are unknown. TCRdb reprocessed the reads via MiXCR and lists one record per CDR3 protein. The data hold under 850,000 distinct CDR3 sequences, with 33% observed a single time. The material was cultured PBMCs, obtained from culture after CMV antigen stimulation. These receptors came from a human donor in good health (CMV status not recorded). Some clones in this sample may be carry-over from other donors' samples.

The CDR3 DNA sequence: TGTGCCAGCAGGACGGACAGAGGCGGCACTGAAGCTTTCTTT. Translating it yields CASRTDRGGTEAFF. The chain carries TRBV2 and TRBJ1-1; D is possibly TRBD1 (6 bases). The CDR3 runs 14 residues. The ends were cut back, 6 bases at V and 4 bases at J, with 15 bases in the middle. Germline CDR1 is SNHLY and CDR2 is FYNNEI.

This clonotype appeared once. A read error may be the cause here, since a much bigger clone is one base away. This rearrangement joins TRBV7-2 to TRBJ1-5; D possibly corresponds to TRBD1 (5 bases). This CDR3 region has 14 residues. Germline CDR1 reads SGHTA; CDR2 reads FQGNSA. CDR3 coding DNA: TGTGCCAGCAGCGTGGGGGGTTGGGGCCAGCCCCAGCAGTTT. Its protein is CASSVGGWGQPQQF.

This clonotype was counted a few times. This sequence joins TRBV7-9 and TRBJ1-5, with TRBD1 identical over 8 bases. The CDR3 extends over 16 amino acids. Per the germline V gene, CDR1 is SEHNR and CDR2 is FQNEAQ (reference sequence). The V segment lost 2 bases and the J segment 0 bases; nucleotides outside the gene matches: 3. The CDR3 region is CASSLPDRASNQPQHF. CDR3 sequence (DNA): TGTGCCAGCAGCTTACCGGACAGGGCTAGCAATCAGCCCCAGCATTTT.

The chain carries TRBV6-1 and TRBJ2-1; 10 positions match TRBD1. Per germline, CDR1 MNHNS and CDR2 SASEGT. The CDR3 totals 14 residues. Unmatched junction bases numbered 6, after V lost 6 bases and J lost 7 bases. CDR3 protein: CASRSDRGLNEQFF. CDR3 sequence (DNA): TGTGCCAGCAGATCGGACAGGGGGTTGAATGAGCAGTTCTTC.

The chain joins TRBV7-2 to TRBJ2-3; D may match TRBD1 or TRBD2 (5 bases each). Germline CDR1 SGHTA, CDR2 FQGNSA. V lost 3 bases and J 0 bases, leaving 10 bases between the germline ends. The CDR3 has 15 residues. As DNA, the CDR3 is TGTGCCAGCAGCTTCGGGACGGGAAGCACAGATACGCAGTATTTT. Amino acid sequence: CASSFGTGSTDTQYF.

The gene calls are TRBV15 and TRBJ1-5; D not resolved. The CDR3 runs 13 residues. With 0 bases removed from V and 4 bases from J, the gap between germline ends came to 4 bases. The V gene's germline CDR1 is LNHNV and CDR2 YYDKDF (reference sequence). As DNA, the CDR3 is TGTGCCACCAGCAGAGATAAAAATCAGCCCCAGCATTTT. It translates to CATSRDKNQPQHF.

The rearrangement joins TRBV7-2 to TRBJ1-1; 7 bases are a match to TRBD1. Germline-derived CDR1 and CDR2 are SGHTA and FQGNSA. The CDR3 consists of 15 residues. V lost 4 bases, J lost 3 bases, and 8 bases stayed unmatched. CDR3 loop: CASSSDRVLYTEAFF. CDR3 DNA sequence: TGTGCCAGCAGCTCTGACAGGGTGCTATACACTGAAGCTTTCTTT.

A few counts support this clonotype. The gene calls are TRBV12-3 or TRBV12-4 and TRBJ2-1; 11 bases line up with TRBD1. The CDR3 contains 15 residues. With 6 bases clipped from V and 10 bases from J, the junction kept 11 bases outside the gene matches. CDR3 coding DNA: TGTGCCAGCAGGAGAACCGGACAGGGGGCTGGGGAGCAGTTCTTC. The encoded protein is CASRRTGQGAGEQFF.

This clonotype appeared a few times. The rearrangement joins TRBV5-6 to TRBJ1-3; a weak D match, TRBD1 (6 bases). Between the trimmed V and J ends, which lost 1 base and 0 bases, there was a span of 14 bases. The CDR3 loop spans 17 amino acids. CDR1 and CDR2 from the germline V gene are SGHDT and YYEEEE. The CDR3 is CASSLYGGYPSGNTIYF. The CDR3 bases are TGTGCCAGCAGCTTGTACGGGGGCTACCCCTCTGGAAACACCATATATTTT.

This clonotype occurred once. The chain links TRBV7-9 to TRBJ2-1, with 7 bases fitting TRBD2. V shed 1 base, J shed 5 bases, and the junction held 5 bases outside the gene matches. The CDR3 has 15 amino acids. Germline V gene data show CDR1 as SEHNR and CDR2 as FQNEAQ (reference sequence). The CDR3 spells CASSLGEGLNNEQFF. The CDR3 region has the DNA TGTGCCAGCAGCTTAGGGGAGGGCCTCAACAATGAGCAGTTCTTC.

The V gene is TRBV25-1, the J gene TRBJ2-7; a possible D gene is TRBD2 (6 bases). This CDR3 spans 17 amino acids. Germline lookup yields CDR1 MGHDK and CDR2 SYGVNS. V was cut by 8 bases and J by 0 bases, with 23 bases left in between. DNA of the CDR3: TGTGCCAGCGCCGGGGCCGATGGGGGGTCTAGCTCCTACGAGCAGTACTTC. It codes for CASAGADGGSSSYEQYF.

This clonotype has ten or more counts. V and J are TRBV7-2 and TRBJ2-5, with TRBD2 identical over 8 bases. From germline, CDR1 is SGHTA and CDR2 FQGNSA. After removal of 4 bases from V and 5 bases from J, the junction contained 12 bases not matched to a gene. The CDR3 spans 16 residues. In DNA form, the CDR3 reads TGTGCCAGCAGCTCCCAGTATAGCGGGAAGGGTGAGACCCAGTACTTC. It yields the protein CASSSQYSGKGETQYF.

In this sample, this clonotype turned up a few times. The rearrangement uses TRBV5-4 and TRBJ2-1; TRBD1 matches at 11 bases. Germline values: CDR1 SGHNT, CDR2 YYREEE (reference sequence). The CDR3 is made up of 15 amino acids. Trimming took 4 bases from V and 6 from J; bases not matched to a gene: 6. The CDR3 DNA reads TGTGCCAGCAGCCGGACAGGGGGCGCCTTCAATGAGCAGTTCTTC. It codes for CASSRTGGAFNEQFF.

This clonotype was observed at least ten times. This sequence joins TRBV7-2 and TRBJ2-7, with D perhaps TRBD1 or TRBD2 (6 bases each). The CDR3 consists of 13 residues. With 5 bases removed from V and 7 bases from J, the gap between germline ends came to 15 bases. The germline V gene has CDR1 SGHTA and CDR2 FQGNSA. In DNA form, the CDR3 reads TGTGCCAGCAGCCAGGGGCAGGGGAGGGAGCAGTACTTC. It translates to CASSQGQGREQYF.